Below are 18 T cell receptor beta chains sequenced from a single sample in a study of cytomegalovirus exposure and HLA in healthy donors. PCR employed 60 Vbeta and 13 Jbeta primers. TCRdb's copy holds only in-frame clones and misses some; the assay was immunoSEQ multiplex PCR. The sample lists about 41,000 clones; around 85% were seen once. Sequenced material: PBMCs. The source of these receptors is a man in his forties or fifties in good health and CMV-seronegative.

The chain carries TRBV11-2 and TRBJ2-7; TRBD2 might be the D (6 bases). Germline CDR1 is SGHAT and CDR2 is FQNNGV. The CDR3 has 13 amino acids. Trimming took 4 bases from V and 1 from J, leaving 8 bases between them. The CDR3 loop reads CASSYGGSYEQYF. In nucleotides, the CDR3 is TGTGCCAGCAGCTACGGGGGATCCTACGAGCAGTACTTC.

The J gene is TRBJ2-5, the V gene TRBV6-5, with 7 bases matching TRBD1. The germline V gene encodes CDR1 MNHEY and CDR2 SVGAGI. Trimming removed 7 bases from V and 3 bases from J; junction bases left unmatched: 8. The CDR3 is made up of 14 amino acids. CDR3 nucleotide sequence: TGTGCCAGCATGGACAGGTACAGGGAAGAGACCCAGTACTTC. This gives the protein CASMDRYREETQYF.

Only one count was recorded for this clone. V is TRBV29-1 and J is TRBJ2-1, with a tentative D call TRBD1 (5 bases). Germline CDR1 SQVTM, CDR2 ANQGSEA. The CDR3 consists of 14 residues. Between the trimmed V and J ends, which lost 4 bases and 2 bases, there was a span of 12 bases. Here the CDR3 DNA reads TGCAGCGTTGCAGGACACCACGCCTACAATGAGCAGTTCTTC. Translating gives CSVAGHHAYNEQFF.

This rearrangement joins TRBV7-3 to TRBJ2-3; 9 nucleotides line up with TRBD2. The trim removed 8 bases at V and 1 base at J, leaving 1 base unmatched. Germline V gene lookup returns CDR1 SGHTA and CDR2 FQGTGA. CDR3 length: 13 amino acids. CDR3 nucleotide sequence: TGTGCCAGCGCTAGCGGGGGCACAGATACGCAGTATTTT. It translates to CASASGGTDTQYF.

The J gene is TRBJ2-1, the V gene TRBV28; TRBD1 aligns across 8 bases. CDR1 MDHEN and CDR2 SYDVKM come from the germline V gene. The CDR3 covers 14 residues. J lost 5 bases, V lost 6 bases, and 6 bases had no gene match. The CDR3 nucleotides read TGTGCCAGCAGGAAGGACAGGGAGAACAATGAGCAGTTCTTC. Translating it yields CASRKDRENNEQFF.

The V call is TRBV11-3, the J call TRBJ2-2, with 9 positions matching TRBD1. The V gene end was trimmed by 5 bases and the J gene end by 6 bases; junction bases not matched to a gene: 13. CDR3 length: 17 amino acids. Germline V CDR1 and CDR2: SGHNT, YENEEA. The CDR3, as DNA: TGTGCCAGCAGCCGTCTGGGACAGGGATCGAAGTCCGGGGAGCTGTTTTTT. The encoded protein is CASSRLGQGSKSGELFF.

The chain joins TRBV18 to TRBJ1-5; D remains ambiguous. Looked up from germline, CDR1 is KGHSH and CDR2 is LQKENI. This CDR3 contains 17 residues. V shed 6 bases and J shed 6 bases, with 24 bases lying between them. The CDR3 protein is CASSKNPDGSQGQPQHF. The CDR3 region has the DNA TGTGCCAGCTCGAAGAACCCTGACGGGTCTCAAGGTCAGCCCCAGCATTTT.

This chain links TRBV19 with TRBJ1-2, with 8 bases lining up with TRBD1. CDR1 is LNHDA, CDR2 SQIVND, per germline (reference sequence). The CDR3 is 14 residues long. V lost 5 bases, J lost 8 bases, and 10 bases stayed unmatched. For the CDR3, the DNA is TGTGCCAGTAGTCAGTACCACAGGGGGGAAGGCTACACCTTC. Translated, it gives CASSQYHRGEGYTF.

As concerns this clone: A read error may account for a junction end that differs from germline. The V and J genes are TRBV7-9 and TRBJ2-1, with 10 bases aligning to TRBD2. Germline CDR1 reads SEHNR; CDR2 reads FQNEAQ (reference sequence). This CDR3 has 15 residues. CDR3 sequence reads: CSSSLTGTSDDEQFF. As DNA, the CDR3 is TGTTCCAGCAGCCTCACCGGGACTAGCGACGATGAGCAGTTCTTC.

The CDR3 DNA sequence: TGCGCCAGCAGTGAGGCGGGAGGGCACGGCGGAAATGAGCAGTTCTTC. It translates to CASSEAGGHGGNEQFF. This chain uses TRBV10-1 with TRBJ2-1; 9 bases agree with TRBD2. V was clipped by 2 bases and J by 7 bases; unmatched bases: 9. Per the germline V gene, CDR1 is WNHNN and CDR2 is SYGVQD (reference sequence). The CDR3 is 16 residues long.

This chain connects TRBV18 to TRBJ2-1; 7 bases are shared with TRBD1. The V gene's germline CDR1 is KGHSH and CDR2 LQKENI. This CDR3 contains 17 residues. After removal of 4 bases from V and 4 bases from J, the junction contained 13 bases not matched to a gene. The chain's CDR3 is CASSQNAGTASYNEQFF. In nucleotides, the CDR3 is TGTGCCAGCTCACAAAATGCCGGGACAGCCTCTTACAATGAGCAGTTCTTC.

This chain connects TRBV5-4 to TRBJ2-3, with D perhaps TRBD2 (5 bases). V lost 0 bases and J lost 0, with 11 bases in between. The CDR3 runs 16 residues. Per the germline V gene, CDR1 is SGHNT and CDR2 is YYREEE (reference sequence). CDR3 in amino acids: CASSLVEAASTDTQYF. The CDR3 DNA follows: TGTGCCAGCAGCTTGGTTGAAGCGGCTAGCACAGATACGCAGTATTTT.

The rearrangement joins TRBV18 to TRBJ1-5, with D tentatively TRBD1 (6 bases). Trimming left V 1 base short and J 2 bases short, with 6 bases between. This CDR3 region has 14 residues. Germline V gene data show CDR1 as KGHSH and CDR2 as LQKENI. DNA for the CDR3: TGTGCCAGCTCACCACGACAGGGCAATCAGCCCCAGCATTTT. This encodes CASSPRQGNQPQHF.

The V call is TRBV5-6, the J call TRBJ2-2; TRBD1 might be the D (5 bases). Germline CDR1 reads SGHDT; CDR2 reads YYEEEE. V was clipped by 4 bases and J by 7 bases, with 11 bases between them. CDR3 length equals 13 residues. The CDR3 DNA reads TGTGCCAGCAGCATAACAGGCGGCGGGGAGCTGTTTTTT. Translated, it gives CASSITGGGELFF.

The chain joins TRBV6-6 to TRBJ1-5; tentatively, D is TRBD1 (5 bases). CDR3 length: 16 residues. Trimming shortened V by 4 bases and J by 5 bases, and 18 bases separated the two germline ends. Germline-derived CDR1 and CDR2 are MNHNY and SVGAGI (reference sequence). This CDR3 is CASSWGRTHLDQPQHF. In DNA, the CDR3 is TGTGCCAGCAGTTGGGGAAGGACACACCTCGATCAGCCCCAGCATTTT.

This clone has more than one count but fewer than ten. CDR3 coding DNA: TGTGCCAGCAGCTTAAGCGGGGGTTACACAGATACGCAGTATTTT. Its translation: CASSLSGGYTDTQYF. The chain employs TRBV7-2 and TRBJ2-3; 8 bases line up with TRBD2. The CDR3 covers 15 residues. V lost 2 bases to trimming and J lost 2 bases; unmatched junction nucleotides: 3. Germline V gene lookup returns CDR1 SGHTA and CDR2 FQGNSA.

For this clone: This same CDR3 is encoded by further DNA sequences in the sample. This chain connects TRBV21-1 to TRBJ2-5; TRBD1, the table's D call, was not compared with the DNA. TRBV21-1 is flagged as a pseudogene. The CDR3 spans 19 residues. The CDR3 region has the DNA TGTGCCAGCAGCAAAGTTGCCCGGTTATCGGACAGTCTACAAGAGACCCAGTACTTC. This gives the protein CASSKVARLSDSLQETQYF.

CDR3 protein: CASRTPGRGETDTQYF. The DNA of the CDR3 is TGTGCCAGCAGGACGCCAGGGAGGGGCGAGACAGATACGCAGTATTTT. The V gene is TRBV7-3, the J gene TRBJ2-3, with 7 bases fitting TRBD2. Losses at the gene ends were 6 bases for V and 3 bases for J; bases not matched to a gene: 12. CDR1 and CDR2 (germline): SGHTA, FQGTGA. This CDR3 has 16 residues.